This TCR beta chain was identified in a study of OX40 agonist ivuxolimab in advanced cancers. Overall study context: Patients received intravenous ivuxolimab every 2 weeks at 0.01 to 10 mg/kg.

Patients had blood sampled at baseline and again on cycle 4 day 1 and cycle 7 day 1. This CDR3 spans 12 amino acids. Trimming took off 0 bases at V and 6 bases at J, with 7 bases between the two ends. Germline-derived CDR1 and CDR2 are GTSNPN and SVGIG (reference sequence). Generated by immunoSEQ multiplex PCR, the TCRdb table keeps only in-frame clones and is missing some. Among roughly 50,000 clones listed, over 80% were seen once. The sequenced sample was CD4+ or CD8+ T cells sorted from blood, obtained in a trial of the OX40 agonist ivuxolimab. The chain employs TRBV30 and TRBJ2-3; no reliable D call. The source is an adult with an advanced solid tumor such as melanoma, head and neck, liver or kidney cancer. The CDR3 sequence: CAWSVSLDTQYF. Here the CDR3 DNA reads TGTGCCTGGAGTGTAAGTCTTGATACGCAGTATTTT.